A selection of T cell receptor beta chains follows, all from one sample in a study of cytomegalovirus exposure and HLA in healthy donors. The method was immunoSEQ multiplex PCR; TCRdb's version includes in-frame clones alone and lacks a portion of them. Of under 200,000 clones in the sample, about four fifths were seen once. Specimen: PBMCs. These receptors came from a boy aged 2 to 9 in good health and CMV-seronegative. Each CDR3 is given with its conserved first and last residue. Fields, in order: V gene, D gene, clone size, J gene, CDR3 protein, CDR3 DNA. D genes are given only for firm matches. Not every row has a clone size; where given, it reads once, few, many or a size class.

V: TRBV7-9
D: TRBD1
size: NA
J: TRBJ2-2
CDR3: CASSFPGQGTNTGELFF
DNA: TGTGCCAGCAGCTTTCCGGGACAGGGAACGAACACCGGGGAGCTGTTTTTT

V: TRBV28
D: NA
size: NA
J: TRBJ1-2
CDR3: CASTPEGYGYTF
DNA: TGTGCCAGCACCCCGGAGGGCTATGGCTACACCTTC

V: TRBV19
D: NA
size: NA
J: TRBJ2-7
CDR3: CAGGSDEQYF
DNA: TGTGCCGGGGGGAGCGACGAGCAGTACTTC

V: TRBV30
D: NA
size: NA
J: TRBJ1-1
CDR3: CAWNVGRHTEAFF
DNA: TGTGCCTGGAATGTGGGCAGGCACACTGAAGCTTTCTTT

V: TRBV25-1
D: NA
size: few
J: TRBJ2-3
CDR3: CASSPGVAADTQYF
DNA: TGTGCCAGCAGTCCGGGAGTGGCAGCAGATACGCAGTATTTT

V: TRBV7-6
D: NA
size: NA
J: TRBJ2-1
CDR3: CASSLSPTPGNEQFF
DNA: TGTGCCAGCAGCTTATCACCTACGCCTGGCAATGAGCAGTTCTTC

V: TRBV18
D: NA
size: NA
J: TRBJ1-1
CDR3: CASSPLGDTEAFF
DNA: TGTGCCAGCTCACCACTAGGGGATACTGAAGCTTTCTTT

V: TRBV5-4
D: TRBD2
size: NA
J: TRBJ2-3
CDR3: CASSLGTSGSVGAQYF
DNA: TGTGCCAGCAGCTTGGGAACTAGCGGGAGTGTAGGCGCGCAGTATTTT

V: TRBV20-1
D: NA
size: NA
J: TRBJ2-7
CDR3: CSARRPYEQYF
DNA: TGCAGTGCTAGGAGGCCTTACGAGCAGTACTTC

V: TRBV2
D: NA
size: NA
J: TRBJ1-2
CDR3: CASSPMVRINYGYTF
DNA: TGTGCCAGCAGCCCTATGGTGCGAATTAACTATGGCTACACCTTC

V: TRBV19
D: NA
size: few
J: TRBJ2-7
CDR3: CASQRGGSYEQYF
DNA: TGTGCCAGTCAACGTGGGGGGTCCTACGAGCAGTACTTC

V: TRBV6-7
D: TRBD2
size: NA
J: TRBJ2-7
CDR3: CASSQGKGLDTYEQYF
DNA: TGTGCCAGCAGCCAGGGGAAGGGACTAGACACCTACGAGCAGTACTTC

V: TRBV9
D: NA
size: NA
J: TRBJ2-3
CDR3: CASSPQFSSYGTDTQYF
DNA: TGTGCCAGCAGCCCTCAGTTTTCTAGCTACGGGACAGATACGCAGTATTTT

V: TRBV27
D: NA
size: NA
J: TRBJ1-5
CDR3: CASRQGYSNQPQHF
DNA: TGTGCCAGCAGACAGGGCTATAGCAATCAGCCCCAGCATTTT

V: TRBV6-5
D: NA
size: NA
J: TRBJ2-5
CDR3: CASSPDWATQYF
DNA: TGTGCCAGCAGTCCGGACTGGGCGACCCAGTACTTC

V: TRBV10-3
D: TRBD1
size: NA
J: TRBJ1-3
CDR3: CAIWDRPDSGNTIYF
DNA: TGTGCCATTTGGGACAGGCCCGACTCTGGAAACACCATATATTTT

V: TRBV6-5
D: TRBD1
size: NA
J: TRBJ1-2
CDR3: CASTRTGGGGYTF
DNA: TGTGCCAGCACCCGGACAGGGGGAGGAGGCTACACCTTC

V: TRBV28
D: NA
size: NA
J: TRBJ2-3
CDR3: CASTLGTSTRLADTQYF
DNA: TGTGCCAGCACCCTAGGGACCTCGACTAGGCTGGCAGATACGCAGTATTTT

V: TRBV29-1
D: NA
size: NA
J: TRBJ2-1
CDR3: CSVKTGFYNEQFF
DNA: TGCAGCGTTAAAACAGGGTTTTACAATGAGCAGTTCTTC

V: TRBV5-1
D: NA
size: NA
J: TRBJ2-1
CDR3: CASSLAYGSYEQFF
DNA: TGCGCCAGCAGCTTGGCCTACGGGAGCTATGAGCAGTTCTTC

V: TRBV6-5
D: TRBD1
size: NA
J: TRBJ2-7
CDR3: CASSIPGQRVGEQYF
DNA: TGTGCCAGCAGTATACCGGGACAGAGAGTTGGGGAGCAGTACTTC

V: TRBV4-2
D: TRBD2
size: NA
J: TRBJ2-3
CDR3: CASSPGLAGPLSTDTQYF
DNA: TGTGCCAGCAGTCCTGGACTAGCGGGCCCCCTGAGCACAGATACGCAGTATTTT

V: TRBV7-9
D: TRBD1
size: NA
J: TRBJ2-7
CDR3: CPSSRYRDRRYEQYF
DNA: TGTCCCAGCAGCCGCTACCGGGACAGGCGCTACGAGCAGTACTTC

V: TRBV7-2
D: NA
size: NA
J: TRBJ2-3
CDR3: CASSLGSSLDTQYF
DNA: TGTGCCAGCAGCTTAGGGTCTAGCCTCGATACGCAGTATTTT

V: TRBV30
D: NA
size: NA
J: TRBJ1-4
CDR3: CAWNGNRGEKLFF
DNA: TGTGCCTGGAACGGGAATCGGGGGGAAAAACTGTTTTTT

V: TRBV12-2
D: NA
size: NA
J: TRBJ2-7
CDR3: CASRFRQGNRSYEQYF
DNA: TGTGCAAGTCGCTTTAGACAGGGCAATCGTTCCTACGAGCAGTACTTC

V: TRBV6-4
D: NA
size: NA
J: TRBJ2-1
CDR3: CASRGDRDEQFF
DNA: TGTGCCAGCAGGGGAGACCGGGATGAGCAGTTCTTC

V: TRBV7-8
D: NA
size: once
J: TRBJ1-1
CDR3: CASSPEGGPWPNTEAFF
DNA: TGTGCCAGCAGCCCAGAGGGGGGGCCCTGGCCGAACACTGAAGCTTTCTTT

V: TRBV5-1
D: TRBD2
size: few
J: TRBJ2-1
CDR3: CASSLASGRSYNEQFF
DNA: TGCGCCAGCAGCTTGGCTAGCGGGCGCTCCTACAATGAGCAGTTCTTC

V: TRBV5-6
D: TRBD2
size: NA
J: TRBJ2-3
CDR3: CASSLVVSGSTDTQYF
DNA: TGTGCCAGCAGCTTGGTTGTTAGCGGGAGCACAGATACGCAGTATTTT

V: TRBV4-1
D: TRBD1
size: NA
J: TRBJ1-1
CDR3: CASSREVLGQRNTEAFF
DNA: TGCGCCAGCAGTCGAGAGGTTCTGGGACAGCGGAACACTGAAGCTTTCTTT

V: TRBV4-1
D: NA
size: NA
J: TRBJ1-4
CDR3: CASSQERRLFF
DNA: TGCGCCAGCAGCCAAGAACGGAGACTGTTTTTT

V: TRBV27
D: NA
size: NA
J: TRBJ2-3
CDR3: CASSEVYSTDTQYF
DNA: TGTGCCAGCAGTGAGGTATATAGCACAGATACGCAGTATTTT

V: TRBV5-1
D: TRBD1
size: NA
J: TRBJ1-1
CDR3: CASSLAGRGPTEAFF
DNA: TGCGCCAGCAGCTTGGCCGGCAGGGGGCCGACTGAAGCTTTCTTT

V: TRBV27
D: NA
size: NA
J: TRBJ2-5
CDR3: CASSLSEGFGRETQYF
DNA: TGTGCCAGCAGTTTATCGGAGGGCTTCGGAAGGGAGACCCAGTACTTC